Following are 32 T cell receptor beta chains from one sample sequenced in a study of blood T cell repertoires in COVID-19. TCRdb keeps only in-frame clones here, not all; method: immunoSEQ multiplex PCR. The sample consists of about 84,000 clones, around 88% of them appearing once. Source material: peripheral blood. Receptors were obtained from an older man with active or convalescent COVID-19.

The rearrangement joins TRBV7-2 to TRBJ2-5; 7 bases are a match to TRBD1. V trimming: 5 bases; J trimming: 2 bases; junction bases outside the gene matches: 2. This CDR3 is 13 amino acids long. CDR1 is SGHTA and CDR2 is FQGNSA in the germline V gene. The CDR3 sequence: CASSRDRQETQYF. CDR3 coding DNA: TGTGCCAGCAGCCGGGACAGACAAGAGACCCAGTACTTC.

The chain joins TRBV6-2 or TRBV6-3 to TRBJ2-5, with 12 bases lining up with TRBD2. Germline-derived CDR1 and CDR2 are MNHEY and SVGEGT. V lost 4 bases, J lost 7 bases, and 10 bases stayed unmatched. CDR3 length: 16 amino acids. CDR3 sequence (DNA): TGTGCCAGCAGTTCGAGGACTAGCGGGACTCTCCTGACCCAGTACTTC. It encodes CASSSRTSGTLLTQYF.

This clone was seen a single time. The genes are TRBV7-2 and TRBJ2-3; 10 nucleotides align to TRBD1. With V trimmed by 1 base and J by 4 bases, 5 bases remained unmatched. Germline V gene lookup returns CDR1 SGHTA and CDR2 FQGNSA. The CDR3 has 16 amino acids. This CDR3 reads CASSLGDRGRADTQYF. The CDR3 nucleotides are TGTGCCAGCAGCTTAGGGGACAGGGGACGGGCAGATACGCAGTATTTT.

This rearrangement joins TRBV12-3 or TRBV12-4 to TRBJ2-7; no firm D call. Trimming took off 3 bases at V and 3 bases at J, with 6 bases between the two ends. The CDR3 totals 12 residues. This CDR3 reads CASSFVLYEQYF. CDR3 nucleotides: TGTGCCAGCAGTTTCGTACTCTACGAGCAGTACTTC.

The rearrangement uses TRBV5-1 and TRBJ1-1, with a possible D match to TRBD1 (6 bases). The CDR3 contains 15 residues. Trimming took off 0 bases at V and 5 bases at J, with 14 bases between the two ends. Germline V gene lookup returns CDR1 SGHRS and CDR2 YFSETQ. CDR3 nucleotides: TGCGCCAGCAGCTTGGATCGGGGGGCTGGGACTGAAGCTTTCTTT. Its protein is CASSLDRGAGTEAFF.

V and J are TRBV3-1 (or the pseudogene TRBV3-2) and TRBJ2-3; D is uncertain. This CDR3 region has 15 residues. The V gene lost 3 bases and the J gene lost 1 base, with 11 bases spanning the gap. CDR1 is LGHDT and CDR2 is YNNKEL in the germline V gene (reference sequence). The CDR3 region is CASSQNYVGTDTQYF. CDR3 coding DNA: TGTGCCAGCAGCCAGAACTACGTTGGCACAGATACGCAGTATTTT.

V is TRBV9 and J is TRBJ2-7; 8 bases match TRBD2. The germline gives CDR1 SGDLS, CDR2 YYNGEE. CDR3 length: 15 amino acids. Unmatched junction bases numbered 9, after V lost 4 bases and J lost 3 bases. This CDR3 is CASSPVAGRVYEQYF. CDR3 bases: TGTGCCAGCAGCCCCGTAGCGGGAAGGGTCTACGAGCAGTACTTC.

The chain is built from TRBV19 and TRBJ2-5; TRBD2 matches at 9 bases. The length of the CDR3 is 15 residues. CDR1 and CDR2 from the germline V gene are LNHDA and SQIVND (reference sequence). The junction had 10 bases not matched to a gene; V was cut back by 6 bases and J by 5 bases. The CDR3 loop is CASRPRTSVSETQYF. In DNA form, the CDR3 reads TGTGCCAGTAGGCCCCGGACTAGCGTCAGCGAGACCCAGTACTTC.

The chain is built from TRBV7-6 and TRBJ1-5, with a possible D match to TRBD1 (5 bases). The CDR3 is 15 amino acids. Trimming shortened V by 5 bases and J by 6 bases, and 17 bases separated the two germline ends. CDR1 is SGHVS and CDR2 is FNYEAQ in the germline V gene. For the CDR3, the DNA is TGTGCCAGCAGCCCAATCGGGGGATTCGGTCAGCCCCAGCATTTT. Encoded protein: CASSPIGGFGQPQHF.

In this sample, this clone turned up once. CDR3 nucleotides: TGTGCCAGCAGTTTAGGGGGACAGGGATCATATGGCTACACCTTC. This codes for CASSLGGQGSYGYTF. The chain is built from TRBV27 and TRBJ1-2; 9 nucleotides agree with TRBD1. Germline lookup yields CDR1 MNHEY and CDR2 SMNVEV (reference sequence). CDR3 size: 15 residues. V lost 2 bases, J lost 5 bases, and 6 bases stayed unmatched.

The chain has TRBV7-3 and TRBJ2-1; 10 bases align to TRBD2. CDR1 is SGHTA, CDR2 FQGTGA, per germline. The CDR3 covers 14 residues. V dropped 5 bases and J dropped 4; count of bases not matched to a gene: 2. The CDR3 nucleotides read TGTGCCAGCAGCCGACTAGCGGGTTACAATGAGCAGTTCTTC. Translation gives CASSRLAGYNEQFF.

The V and J genes are TRBV9 and TRBJ1-1; possibly TRBD1 for D (6 bases). The CDR3 is 16 residues long. Germline lookup yields CDR1 SGDLS and CDR2 YYNGEE. Trimming removed 0 bases at V and 4 bases at J, with 16 bases between. CDR3 sequence: CASSVDVGGAATEAFF. The CDR3 DNA sequence: TGTGCCAGCAGCGTAGATGTTGGGGGCGCCGCCACTGAAGCTTTCTTT.

This clone was seen just once. The V gene is TRBV6-5, the J gene TRBJ1-2; D is possibly TRBD1 (6 bases). Germline-derived CDR1 and CDR2 are MNHEY and SVGAGI. V lost 2 bases, J lost 5 bases, and 6 bases lay in between. The CDR3 runs 12 residues. The CDR3 here is CASSYTGYGYTF. Written as DNA, the CDR3 is TGTGCCAGCAGTTACACAGGGTATGGCTACACCTTC.

V gene TRBV7-2 combines with J gene TRBJ1-1; weak D call: TRBD1 (6 bases). Germline lookup yields CDR1 SGHTA and CDR2 FQGNSA. V lost 1 base and J 2 bases, leaving 14 bases between the germline ends. The CDR3 extends over 16 amino acids. CDR3 amino acids: CASSLEGEGINTEAFF. The CDR3 DNA is TGTGCCAGCAGCTTAGAGGGGGAGGGCATTAACACTGAAGCTTTCTTT.

V and J are TRBV6-6 and TRBJ2-7; 14 positions agree with TRBD2. Trimming took 6 bases from V and 7 from J; bases not matched to a gene: 5. Per the germline V gene, CDR1 is MNHNY and CDR2 is SVGAGI (reference sequence). The CDR3 has 14 amino acids. The chain's CDR3 is CASRPGLAGVEQYF. CDR3 in DNA: TGTGCCAGCAGACCGGGACTAGCGGGAGTTGAGCAGTACTTC.

The J gene is TRBJ2-1, the V gene TRBV11-3, with 9 positions matching TRBD1. CDR3 size: 14 residues. The germline V gene has CDR1 SGHNT and CDR2 YENEEA. Trimming cost V 1 base and J 15 bases; bases outside gene matches: 10. The CDR3 is CASSLGPDRGLVFF. The CDR3, as DNA: TGTGCCAGCAGCTTAGGCCCGGACAGGGGACTTGTGTTCTTC.

The V and J genes are TRBV5-1 and TRBJ2-1, with 14 bases lining up with TRBD2. This CDR3 is built from 16 residues. The germline V gene has CDR1 SGHRS and CDR2 YFSETQ. The J segment lost 3 bases and the V segment lost 3 bases, leaving 2 bases of the junction unmatched. The CDR3 coding sequence is TGCGCCAGCAGCTGGACTAGCGGGAGGAACTACAATGAGCAGTTCTTC. Amino acid sequence: CASSWTSGRNYNEQFF.

This chain uses TRBV19 with TRBJ1-5, with D hard to call. The germline V and J ends were trimmed by 5 bases and 11 bases, with 16 bases remaining between them. The CDR3 runs 13 residues. Looked up from germline, CDR1 is LNHDA and CDR2 is SQIVND (reference sequence). Here the CDR3 DNA reads TGTGCCAGTAGTTGGAGGCAAAGGGAGTCCCAGCATTTT. Translated: CASSWRQRESQHF.

This clone appeared once. The chain recombines TRBV2 with TRBJ1-2; D call uncertain. The CDR3 runs 13 residues. Deletions cut 4 bases from V and 0 bases from J, with 6 bases between. CDR1 SNHLY and CDR2 FYNNEI come from the germline V gene. CDR3 sequence (DNA): TGTGCCAGCAGTGGTGTCGCTAACTATGGCTACACCTTC. Translation: CASSGVANYGYTF. The variable domain in full, with the rest retrieved from reference TRBV2 and TRBJ1-2, is EPEVTQTPSHQVTQMGQEVILRCVPISNHLYFYWYRQILGQKVEFLVSFYNNEISEKSEIFDDQFSVERPDGSNFTLKIRSTKLEDSAMYFCASSGVANYGYTFGSGTRLTVV.

The gene calls are TRBV2 and TRBJ1-2; 9 bases line up with TRBD1. Per germline, CDR1 SNHLY and CDR2 FYNNEI. V dropped 4 bases and J dropped 8; count of bases not matched to a gene: 8. CDR3 length equals 14 residues. The chain's CDR3 is CASSGTGVLFGYTF. DNA of the CDR3: TGTGCCAGCAGTGGGACAGGGGTTCTATTCGGCTACACCTTC.

The chain couples TRBV5-4 to TRBJ2-3, with 8 positions matching TRBD2. The CDR3 sequence is 15 residues long. V shed 4 bases, J shed 2 bases, and the junction held 6 bases outside the gene matches. Germline CDR1 SGHNT, CDR2 YYREEE (reference sequence). CDR3 nucleotides: TGTGCCAGCAGCCGGGGACTAGGGAACACAGATACGCAGTATTTT. Encoded protein: CASSRGLGNTDTQYF.

The J gene is TRBJ2-1, the V gene TRBV5-8; a weak D match, TRBD1 (6 bases). The CDR3 is 12 residues long. The germline V gene encodes CDR1 SGHTS and CDR2 YDEGEE. V lost 2 bases and J 8 bases, leaving 8 bases between the germline ends. The DNA of the CDR3 is TGTGCCAGCAGCTTACAGGGATATGAGCAGTTCTTC. Amino acid sequence: CASSLQGYEQFF.

V usage is TRBV3-1 (or the pseudogene TRBV3-2) and J usage is TRBJ1-5, with D unclear. V gave up 4 bases and J gave up 4 bases, with 11 bases separating them. Looked up from germline, CDR1 is LGHDT and CDR2 is YNNKEL (reference sequence). The CDR3 runs 14 residues. The CDR3 loop is CASSRSGGNQPQHF. DNA of the CDR3: TGTGCCAGCAGCCGAAGCGGCGGTAATCAGCCCCAGCATTTT.

The chain links TRBV9 to TRBJ1-2, with TRBD1 as a possible D gene (6 bases). Looked up from germline, CDR1 is SGDLS and CDR2 is YYNGEE. V was shortened by 4 bases and J by 6 bases, with 16 bases between the two germline ends. The CDR3 has 14 amino acids. CDR3 sequence (DNA): TGTGCCAGCAGCCCGATACAGGGATTGGATGGCTACACCTTC. Amino acids: CASSPIQGLDGYTF.

The chain couples TRBV5-1 to TRBJ1-2; D gene unclear. V was cut by 0 bases and J by 6 bases, with 6 bases left in between. Germline V gene lookup returns CDR1 SGHRS and CDR2 YFSETQ. CDR3 length equals 12 residues. The CDR3 here is CASSLDSHGYTF. The CDR3 DNA reads TGCGCCAGCAGCTTGGACAGCCATGGCTACACCTTC.

This rearrangement joins TRBV5-5 to TRBJ1-2; D is undetermined. Trimming took 5 bases from V and 0 from J, leaving 11 bases between them. In germline, CDR1 is SGHKS, CDR2 YYEKEE (reference sequence). The CDR3 extends over 14 amino acids. The CDR3, as DNA: TGTGCCAGCAGTTTGCAGACAACTAACTATGGCTACACCTTC. Its translation: CASSLQTTNYGYTF.

The genes are TRBV10-3 and TRBJ2-2, with D maybe TRBD2 (6 bases). V lost 0 bases to trimming and J lost 4 bases, with 12 bases between them. Germline CDR1 and CDR2: ENHRY and SYGVKD. The CDR3 contains 16 residues. CDR3 region: CAISESLARVTGELFF. The CDR3 DNA is TGTGCCATCAGTGAGTCCCTAGCGAGAGTCACCGGGGAGCTGTTTTTT.

The chain links TRBV28 to TRBJ1-1; tentative D call: TRBD1 (5 bases). The V end lost 3 bases, the J end lost 4 bases, and 9 bases lay between the germline ends. The CDR3 length is 13 residues. Germline lookup yields CDR1 MDHEN and CDR2 SYDVKM. CDR3 nucleotide sequence: TGTGCCAGCAGTTTGGGGGGTCCCACTGAAGCTTTCTTT. Residues: CASSLGGPTEAFF.

The genes are TRBV9 and TRBJ2-5, with TRBD2 matching 11 bases. The CDR3 consists of 15 residues. Trimming at V came to 4 bases and at J to 4 bases, leaving 6 bases not matched to a gene. The germline CDR1 and CDR2 sequences are SGDLS and YYNGEE. In DNA, the CDR3 is TGTGCCAGCAGCATACTAGCGGGAGTGGGAGAGACCCAGTACTTC. Translating gives CASSILAGVGETQYF.

The gene calls are TRBV10-3 and TRBJ1-6; TRBD1 aligns across 9 bases. The junction had 6 bases not matched to a gene; V was cut back by 4 bases and J by 8 bases. The CDR3 runs to 15 residues. Germline-derived CDR1 and CDR2 are ENHRY and SYGVKD. CDR3 in amino acids: CAISVQGQGYSPLHF. The CDR3 region has the DNA TGTGCCATCAGTGTTCAGGGACAGGGTTATTCACCCCTCCACTTT.

The chain is built from TRBV11-2 and TRBJ2-7, with D tentatively TRBD2 (5 bases). The CDR3 has 17 amino acids. The germline CDR1 and CDR2 sequences are SGHAT and FQNNGV. V dropped 0 bases and J dropped 1 base, with 16 bases sitting between them. CDR3 sequence: CASSLDSAQLGSYEQYF. The CDR3 coding sequence is TGTGCCAGCAGCTTAGATTCGGCCCAACTAGGATCCTACGAGCAGTACTTC.

This chain uses TRBV7-8 with TRBJ2-7; D possibly corresponds to TRBD2 (6 bases). CDR3 size: 15 residues. V lost 0 bases and J 6 bases, leaving 15 bases between the germline ends. CDR1 SGHVS and CDR2 FQNEAQ come from the germline V gene. The CDR3 nucleotides are TGTGCCAGCAGCTTAGCGCTAGCAGGGACTGGCGAGCAGTACTTC. Residues: CASSLALAGTGEQYF.